The TCR beta chain described here comes from a study of cytomegalovirus exposure and HLA in healthy donors. Trimming took 0 bases from V and 4 from J, leaving 12 bases between them. The germline V gene encodes CDR1 MNHNS and CDR2 SASEGT. CDR3 length: 15 residues. Comments on this clone: Its antigen is unidentified.

The PCR had 60 Vbeta and 13 Jbeta primers. Data came from immunoSEQ multiplex PCR; TCRdb stores just in-frame clones and leaves some out. The top ten clones hold approximately 2% of a sample with roughly 140,000 clones, about four fifths of them seen once. Study-level results: A few chains linked to CMV were shown in vitro to be specific for CMV antigens. What a later analysis showed was that several of the most significant clusters appeared linked to common viral pathogens.

The sample taken for sequencing was PBMCs. The receptor comes from a man aged 25 to 45 in good health and CMV-seronegative. The chain employs TRBV6-1 and TRBJ1-1; the D gene is possibly TRBD1 (6 bases). The CDR3 sequence is CASSEARGGVTEAFF. The CDR3 bases are TGTGCCAGCAGTGAAGCGCGAGGGGGGGTCACTGAAGCTTTCTTT.